The T cell receptor beta chain under discussion was sequenced for a study of shared clonotypes between healthy human individuals. General study points: The expectation was that sequencing depth would affect clonotype sharing among donors. Specimens sampled were limited to blood, with tissue repertoires likely differing.

On this clone: Its antigen is undetermined.

The authors divided CD4+ cells into CD45RA+ naive and CD45RA-negative memory subsets. Germline values: CDR1 SGHTS, CDR2 YDEGEE. The CDR3 spans 16 residues. The V and J ends lost 4 bases and 0 bases, in that order; junction bases with no gene match: 6. Clones were read by immunoSEQ multiplex PCR, and TCRdb kept only the in-frame ones, dropping some. The repertoire holds more than 2 million clones, with approximately 94% as singletons. Sequencing used naive CD4+ T cells sorted from blood. Described subset: CD45RA+ positively selected. The TCR originated in a man aged 18-30 years in good health. This chain connects TRBV5-8 to TRBJ2-1, with 8 bases fitting TRBD2. The CDR3, as DNA: TGTGCCAGCAGCCTATTAGCGGGGAGCTCCTACAATGAGCAGTTCTTC. Its protein product is CASSLLAGSSYNEQFF.